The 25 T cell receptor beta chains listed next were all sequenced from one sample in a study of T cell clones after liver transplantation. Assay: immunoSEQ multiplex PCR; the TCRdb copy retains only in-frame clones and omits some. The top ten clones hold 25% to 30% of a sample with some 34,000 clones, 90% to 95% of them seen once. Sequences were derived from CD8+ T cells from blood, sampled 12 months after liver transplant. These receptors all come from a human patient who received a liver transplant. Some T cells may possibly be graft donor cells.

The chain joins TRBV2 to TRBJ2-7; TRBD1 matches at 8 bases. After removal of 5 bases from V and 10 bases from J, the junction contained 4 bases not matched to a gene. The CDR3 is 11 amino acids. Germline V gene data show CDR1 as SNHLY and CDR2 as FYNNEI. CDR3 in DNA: TGTGCCAGCAGTCCAGGGGGCTCCCAGTACTTC. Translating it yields CASSPGGSQYF.

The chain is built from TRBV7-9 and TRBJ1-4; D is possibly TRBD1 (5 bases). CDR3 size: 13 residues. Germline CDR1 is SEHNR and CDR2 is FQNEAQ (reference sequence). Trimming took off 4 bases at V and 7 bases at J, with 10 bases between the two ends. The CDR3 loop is CASSSPGSEKLFF. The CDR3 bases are TGTGCCAGCAGCTCACCAGGGAGTGAAAAACTGTTTTTT.

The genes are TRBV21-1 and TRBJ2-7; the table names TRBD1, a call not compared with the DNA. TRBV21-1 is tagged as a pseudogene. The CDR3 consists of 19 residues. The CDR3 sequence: CASSKKPQGVVDTSYEQYF. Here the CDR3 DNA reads TGTGCCAGCAGCAAAAAACCACAGGGGGTGGTCGATACTTCCTACGAGCAGTACTTC.

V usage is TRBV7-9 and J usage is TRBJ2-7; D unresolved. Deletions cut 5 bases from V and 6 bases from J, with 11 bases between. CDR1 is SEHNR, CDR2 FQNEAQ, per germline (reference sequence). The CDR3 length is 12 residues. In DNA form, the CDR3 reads TGTGCCAGCAGCCCCCCCTGGGGCGAGCAGTACTTC. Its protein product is CASSPPWGEQYF.

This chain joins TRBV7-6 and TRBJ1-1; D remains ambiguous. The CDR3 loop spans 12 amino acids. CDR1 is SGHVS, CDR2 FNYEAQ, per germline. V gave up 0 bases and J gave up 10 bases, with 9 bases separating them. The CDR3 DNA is TGTGCCAGCAGCTTAGCAGCGGGATTAGCTTTCTTT. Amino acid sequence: CASSLAAGLAFF.

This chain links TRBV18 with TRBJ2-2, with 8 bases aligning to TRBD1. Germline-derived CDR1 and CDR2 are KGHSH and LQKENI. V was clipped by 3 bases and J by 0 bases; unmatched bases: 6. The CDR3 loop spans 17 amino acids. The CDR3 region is CASSPDRGFANTGELFF. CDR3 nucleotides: TGTGCCAGCTCACCCGACAGGGGATTCGCGAACACCGGGGAGCTGTTTTTT.

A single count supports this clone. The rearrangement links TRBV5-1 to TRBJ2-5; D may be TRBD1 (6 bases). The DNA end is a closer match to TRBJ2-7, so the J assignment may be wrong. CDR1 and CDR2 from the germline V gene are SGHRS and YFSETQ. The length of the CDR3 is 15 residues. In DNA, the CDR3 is TGCGCCAGTTCCTTACAGGGTCGGCCCTCCTACGAGCAGTACTTC. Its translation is CASSLQGRPSYEQYF.

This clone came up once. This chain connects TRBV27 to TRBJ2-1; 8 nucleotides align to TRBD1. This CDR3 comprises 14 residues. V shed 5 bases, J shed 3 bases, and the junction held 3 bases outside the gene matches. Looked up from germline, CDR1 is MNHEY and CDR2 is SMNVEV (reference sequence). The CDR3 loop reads CASSPGGGYNEQFF. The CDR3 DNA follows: TGTGCCAGCAGTCCAGGGGGCGGCTACAATGAGCAGTTCTTC.

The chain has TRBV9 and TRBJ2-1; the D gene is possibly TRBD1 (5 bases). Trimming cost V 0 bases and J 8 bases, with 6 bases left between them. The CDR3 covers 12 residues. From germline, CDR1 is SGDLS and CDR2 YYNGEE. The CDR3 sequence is CASSVEGHEQFF. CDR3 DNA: TGTGCCAGCAGCGTAGAGGGGCATGAGCAGTTCTTC.

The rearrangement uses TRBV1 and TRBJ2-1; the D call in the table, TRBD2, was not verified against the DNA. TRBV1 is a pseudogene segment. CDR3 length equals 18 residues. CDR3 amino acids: CTSSHAGTSGSSYNEQFF. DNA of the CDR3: TGCACCAGCAGCCATGCCGGGACTAGCGGGAGCTCCTACAATGAGCAGTTCTTC.

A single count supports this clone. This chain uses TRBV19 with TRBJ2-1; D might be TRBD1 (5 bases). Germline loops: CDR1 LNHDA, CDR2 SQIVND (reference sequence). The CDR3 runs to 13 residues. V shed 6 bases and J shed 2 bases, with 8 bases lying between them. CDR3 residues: CASSLTAYNEQFF. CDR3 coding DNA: TGTGCCAGTAGCTTGACAGCCTACAATGAGCAGTTCTTC.

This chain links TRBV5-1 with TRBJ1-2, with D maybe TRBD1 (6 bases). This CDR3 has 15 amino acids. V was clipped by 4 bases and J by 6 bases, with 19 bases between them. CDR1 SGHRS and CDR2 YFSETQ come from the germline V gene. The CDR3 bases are TGCGCCAGCAGCACCCGACGGGGGGGCGTAGATGGCTACACCTTC. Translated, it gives CASSTRRGGVDGYTF.

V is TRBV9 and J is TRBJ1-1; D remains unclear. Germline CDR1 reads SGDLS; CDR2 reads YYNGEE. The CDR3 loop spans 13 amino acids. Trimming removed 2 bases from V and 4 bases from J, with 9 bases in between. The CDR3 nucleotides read TGTGCCAGCAGCGTTGACACCCGCACTGAAGCTTTCTTT. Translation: CASSVDTRTEAFF.

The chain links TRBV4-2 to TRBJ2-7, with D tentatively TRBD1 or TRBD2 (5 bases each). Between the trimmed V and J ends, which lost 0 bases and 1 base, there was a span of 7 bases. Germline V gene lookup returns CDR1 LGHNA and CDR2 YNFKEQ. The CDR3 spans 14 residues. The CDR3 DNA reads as TGTGCCAGCAGCCAAGACGGGACGTCCTACGAGCAGTACTTC. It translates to CASSQDGTSYEQYF.

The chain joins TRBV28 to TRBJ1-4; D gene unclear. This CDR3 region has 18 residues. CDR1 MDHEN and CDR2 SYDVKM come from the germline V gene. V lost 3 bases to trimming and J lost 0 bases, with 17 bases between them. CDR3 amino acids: CASSFDRRTSTTNEKLFF. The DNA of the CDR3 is TGTGCCAGCAGTTTTGACCGACGGACGTCCACAACTAATGAAAAACTGTTTTTT.

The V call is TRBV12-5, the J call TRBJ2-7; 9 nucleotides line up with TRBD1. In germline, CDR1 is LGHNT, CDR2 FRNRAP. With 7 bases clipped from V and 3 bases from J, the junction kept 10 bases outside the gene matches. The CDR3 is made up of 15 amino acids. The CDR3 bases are TGTGCTAGTGCATCGGGACAGGGCTTACGCTACGAGCAGTACTTC. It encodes CASASGQGLRYEQYF.

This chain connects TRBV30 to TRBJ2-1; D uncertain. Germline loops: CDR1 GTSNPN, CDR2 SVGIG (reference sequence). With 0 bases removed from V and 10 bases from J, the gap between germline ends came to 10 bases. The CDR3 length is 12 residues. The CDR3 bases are TGTGCCTGGAGTGTAGGCCTCGGCGAGCAGTTCTTC. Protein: CAWSVGLGEQFF.

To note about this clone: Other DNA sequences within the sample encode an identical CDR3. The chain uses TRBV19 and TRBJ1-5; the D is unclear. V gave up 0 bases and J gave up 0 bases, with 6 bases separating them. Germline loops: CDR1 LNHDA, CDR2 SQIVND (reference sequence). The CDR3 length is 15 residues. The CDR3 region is CASSIDLDSNQPQHF. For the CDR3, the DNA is TGTGCCAGTAGTATAGATCTGGATAGCAATCAGCCCCAGCATTTT.

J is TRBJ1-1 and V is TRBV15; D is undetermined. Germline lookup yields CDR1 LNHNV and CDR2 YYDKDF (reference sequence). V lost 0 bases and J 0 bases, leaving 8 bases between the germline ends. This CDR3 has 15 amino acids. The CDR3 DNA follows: TGTGCCACCAGCAGAGATCGAGGGTTGAACACTGAAGCTTTCTTT. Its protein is CATSRDRGLNTEAFF.

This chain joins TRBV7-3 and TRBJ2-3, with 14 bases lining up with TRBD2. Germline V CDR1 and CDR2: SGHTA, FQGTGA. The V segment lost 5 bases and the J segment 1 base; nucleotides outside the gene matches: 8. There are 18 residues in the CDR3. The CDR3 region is CASSQSPGLAGGTDTQYF. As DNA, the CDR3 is TGTGCCAGCAGCCAATCCCCGGGACTAGCGGGGGGCACAGATACGCAGTATTTT.

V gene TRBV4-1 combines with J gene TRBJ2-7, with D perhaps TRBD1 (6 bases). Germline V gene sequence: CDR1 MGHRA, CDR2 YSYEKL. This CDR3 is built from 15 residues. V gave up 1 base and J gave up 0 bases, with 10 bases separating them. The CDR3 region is CASSQVTGSSYEQYF. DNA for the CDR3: TGCGCCAGCAGCCAAGTCACAGGGTCCTCCTACGAGCAGTACTTC.

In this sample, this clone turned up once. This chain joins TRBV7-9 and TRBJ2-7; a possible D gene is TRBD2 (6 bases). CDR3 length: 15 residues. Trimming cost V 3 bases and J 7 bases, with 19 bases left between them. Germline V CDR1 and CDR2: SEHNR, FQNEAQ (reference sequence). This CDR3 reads CASSLGGLRSWEQYF. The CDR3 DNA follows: TGTGCCAGCAGCTTGGGGGGACTGCGCTCCTGGGAGCAGTACTTC.

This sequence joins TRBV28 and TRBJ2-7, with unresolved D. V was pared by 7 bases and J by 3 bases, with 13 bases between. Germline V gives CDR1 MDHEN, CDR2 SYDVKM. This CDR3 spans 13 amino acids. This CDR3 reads CASNDDRYYEQYF. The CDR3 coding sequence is TGTGCCAGCAACGACGACCGCTACTACGAGCAGTACTTC.

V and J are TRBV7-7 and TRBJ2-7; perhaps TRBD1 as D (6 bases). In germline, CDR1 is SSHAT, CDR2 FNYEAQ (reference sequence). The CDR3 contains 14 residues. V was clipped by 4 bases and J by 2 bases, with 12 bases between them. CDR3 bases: TGTGCCAGCAGCTCGGGACACGGAGCCTACGAGCAGTACTTC. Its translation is CASSSGHGAYEQYF.

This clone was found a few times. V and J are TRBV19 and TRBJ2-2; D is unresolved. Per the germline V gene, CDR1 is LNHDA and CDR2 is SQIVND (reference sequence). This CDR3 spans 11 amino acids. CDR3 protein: CAAENTGELFF. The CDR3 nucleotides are TGTGCGGCTGAGAACACCGGGGAGCTGTTTTTT. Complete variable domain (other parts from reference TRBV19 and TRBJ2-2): DGGITQSPKYLFRKEGQNVTLSCEQNLNHDAMYWYRQDPGQGLRLIYYSQIVNDFQKGDIAEGYSVSREKKESFPLTVTSAQKNPTAFYLCAAENTGELFFGEGSRLTVL.